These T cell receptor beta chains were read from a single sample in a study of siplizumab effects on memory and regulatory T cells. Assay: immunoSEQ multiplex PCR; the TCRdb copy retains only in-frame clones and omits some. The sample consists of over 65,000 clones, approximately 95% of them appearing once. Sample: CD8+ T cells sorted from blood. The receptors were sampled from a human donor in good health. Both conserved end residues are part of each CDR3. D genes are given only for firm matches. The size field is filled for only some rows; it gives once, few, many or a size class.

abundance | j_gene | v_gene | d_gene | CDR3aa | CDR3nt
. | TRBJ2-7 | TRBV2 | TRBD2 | CASSEIWASGEYEQYF | TGTGCCAGCAGTGAAATTTGGGCTAGCGGGGAGTACGAGCAGTACTTC
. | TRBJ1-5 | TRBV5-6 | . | CASTVRYSNQPQHF | TGTGCCAGCACCGTTCGGTATAGCAATCAGCCCCAGCATTTT
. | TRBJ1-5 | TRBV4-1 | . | CASSHPTDQPQHF | TGCGCCAGCAGCCATCCCACGGATCAGCCCCAGCATTTT
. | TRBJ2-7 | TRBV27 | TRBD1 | CASSLDRGPGEQYF | TGTGCCAGCAGTTTGGACAGGGGGCCGGGAGAGCAGTACTTC
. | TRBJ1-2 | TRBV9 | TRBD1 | CASSVGDSTNYGYTF | TGTGCCAGCAGCGTAGGGGACAGCACCAACTATGGCTACACCTTC
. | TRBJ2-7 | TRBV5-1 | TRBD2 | CASSLGLAGASPHEQYF | TGCGCCAGCAGCTTGGGGTTAGCGGGAGCGTCCCCTCACGAGCAGTACTTC
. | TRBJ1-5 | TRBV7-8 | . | CASSLAGSNQPQHF | TGTGCCAGCAGCCTTGCGGGGAGCAATCAGCCCCAGCATTTT
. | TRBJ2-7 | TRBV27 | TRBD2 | CASRRGGTIYEQYF | TGTGCCAGCAGACGGGGGGGAACGATCTACGAGCAGTACTTC
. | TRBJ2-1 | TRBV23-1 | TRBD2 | CASSQLAGANEQFF | TGCGCCAGCAGTCAGCTAGCGGGAGCAAATGAGCAGTTCTTC
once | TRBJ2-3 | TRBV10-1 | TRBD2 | CASSLTSGSSDTQYF | TGCGCCAGCAGCCTGACTAGCGGGAGTTCAGATACGCAGTATTTT
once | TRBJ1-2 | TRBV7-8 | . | CASSLLSRVDGYTF | TGTGCCAGCAGCTTACTGTCCAGGGTGGACGGCTACACCTTC
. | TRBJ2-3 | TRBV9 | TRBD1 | CASSVEMGQPTDTQYF | TGTGCCAGCAGCGTAGAAATGGGACAGCCCACAGATACGCAGTATTTT
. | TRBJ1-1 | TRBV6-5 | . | CASSYGAMNTEAFF | TGTGCCAGCAGTTACGGGGCAATGAACACTGAAGCTTTCTTT
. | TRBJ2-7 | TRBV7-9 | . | CASSLARGVYQYEQYF | TGTGCCAGCAGCTTAGCGAGGGGGGTTTATCAATACGAGCAGTACTTC
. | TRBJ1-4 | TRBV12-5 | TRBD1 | CASGLRGLEEKLFF | TGTGCTAGTGGCCTCAGGGGGCTTGAGGAAAAACTGTTTTTT
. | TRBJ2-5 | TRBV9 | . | CASSVASEGTGETQYF | TGTGCCAGCAGCGTAGCTTCGGAGGGGACGGGGGAGACCCAGTACTTC
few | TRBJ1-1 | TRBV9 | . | CASSVGDRSEAFF | TGTGCCAGCAGCGTAGGGGATCGATCTGAAGCTTTCTTT
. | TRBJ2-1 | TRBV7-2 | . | CASSPAGWDNEQFF | TGTGCCAGCAGCCCTGCTGGTTGGGACAATGAGCAGTTCTTC
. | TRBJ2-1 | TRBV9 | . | CASSVASKNEQFF | TGTGCCAGCAGCGTAGCGTCCAAAAATGAGCAGTTCTTC
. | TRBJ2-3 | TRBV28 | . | CASSLYSPSTDTQYF | TGTGCCAGCAGTTTATATAGCCCGAGCACAGATACGCAGTATTTT
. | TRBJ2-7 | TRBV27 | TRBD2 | CASSSGLAGYEQYF | TGTGCCAGCAGTTCGGGACTAGCGGGCTACGAGCAGTACTTC
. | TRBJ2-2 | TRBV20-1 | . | CSALTNGELFF | TGCAGTGCCCTGACCAACGGGGAGCTGTTTTTT
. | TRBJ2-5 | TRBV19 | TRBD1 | CATGTGQSQETQYF | TGTGCCACCGGCACGGGACAGAGTCAAGAGACCCAGTACTTC
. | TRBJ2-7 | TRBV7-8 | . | CASSLAASSYEQYF | TGTGCCAGCAGCTTAGCAGCATCCTCCTACGAGCAGTACTTC
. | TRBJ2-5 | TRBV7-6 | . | CASSSPPGTGTETQYF | TGTGCCAGCAGCTCTCCCCCGGGGACGGGCACCGAGACCCAGTACTTC
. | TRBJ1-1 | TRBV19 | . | CASSPGLGLNTEAFF | TGTGCCAGTAGCCCCGGGCTGGGACTGAACACTGAAGCTTTCTTT
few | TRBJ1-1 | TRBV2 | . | CAKWAANTEAFF | TGTGCCAAGTGGGCGGCGAACACTGAAGCTTTCTTT
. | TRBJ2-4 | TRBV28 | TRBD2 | CASSLESGLAGAFAKNIQYF | TGTGCCAGCAGTTTAGAGTCGGGACTAGCGGGAGCCTTTGCCAAAAACATTCAGTACTTC
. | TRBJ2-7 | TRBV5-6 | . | CASSNAGLAPGEQYF | TGTGCCAGCAGCAACGCCGGGCTAGCCCCCGGCGAGCAGTACTTC
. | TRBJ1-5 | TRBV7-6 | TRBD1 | CASSETGMRNQPQHF | TGTGCCAGCAGCGAGACAGGGATGCGCAATCAGCCCCAGCATTTT
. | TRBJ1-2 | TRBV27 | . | CASSSRGFMDYGYTF | TGTGCCAGCAGTTCACGGGGCTTTATGGACTATGGCTACACCTTC
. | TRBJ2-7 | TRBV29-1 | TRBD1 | CSVDTGDYEQYF | TGCAGCGTTGATACAGGGGACTACGAGCAGTACTTC
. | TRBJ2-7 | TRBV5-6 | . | CASSLGTNLYEQYF | TGTGCCAGCAGCTTGGGGACAAACCTCTACGAGCAGTACTTC
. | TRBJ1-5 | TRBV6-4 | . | CANMAQRLNQPQHF | TGTGCCAACATGGCACAGCGTCTCAATCAGCCCCAGCATTTT
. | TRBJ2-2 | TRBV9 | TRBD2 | CASSVRRRERDTGELFF | TGTGCCAGCAGCGTACGACGGCGGGAGAGAGACACCGGGGAGCTGTTTTTT
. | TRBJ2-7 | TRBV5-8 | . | CASYLGDGGYYEQYF | TGTGCCAGCTACCTCGGGGACGGAGGATACTACGAGCAGTACTTC
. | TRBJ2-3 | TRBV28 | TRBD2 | CASSFHQSLAGVFTDTQYF | TGTGCCAGCAGTTTTCACCAAAGCCTAGCGGGAGTTTTCACAGATACGCAGTATTTT
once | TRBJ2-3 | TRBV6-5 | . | CASSYSFGSTDTQYF | TGTGCCAGCAGTTACTCTTTTGGGAGCACAGATACGCAGTATTTT
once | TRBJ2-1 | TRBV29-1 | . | CSVEDAQIYNEQFF | TGCAGCGTTGAAGATGCCCAGATCTACAATGAGCAGTTCTTC
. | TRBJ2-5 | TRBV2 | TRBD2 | CASLTGTRRETQYF | TGTGCCAGCCTTACCGGGACTAGGCGCGAGACCCAGTACTTC